The rows below give T cell receptor beta chains drawn from one sample of a study of liver allograft versus peripheral blood T cells. In TCRdb, the reads were re-called with MiXCR into one record per CDR3 protein. The sample lists some 4,000 distinct CDR3 sequences; approximately 16% were seen once. The receptors were sampled from a human patient who had a liver transplant. Some T cells may be supplied by the graft donor. Each CDR3 is given with its conserved first and last residue. The D gene is left open where the match is weak. Clone size appears in some rows only: once, few, many, or a class for an expanded clone.

>TRBD2|few|TRBV5-6|TRBJ2-1
CASSPDSGGARNEQFF
TGTGCCAGCAGCCCAGATAGCGGGGGCGCCCGGAATGAGCAGTTCTTC
>TRBD1|medium-sized|TRBV7-2|TRBJ1-1
CASSFRTGTNTEAFF
TGTGCCAGCAGCTTCCGGACAGGGACGAACACTGAAGCTTTCTTT
>.|.|TRBV6-1|TRBJ2-1
CASSEPSGSNEQFF
TGTGCCAGCAGTGAACCCAGCGGGTCAAATGAGCAGTTCTTC
>TRBD2|medium-sized|TRBV19|TRBJ2-2
CAARLAGNTGELFF
TGTGCCGCCCGACTAGCGGGTAACACCGGGGAGCTGTTTTTT
>.|medium-sized|TRBV7-2|TRBJ1-1
CASSPEGRTRGTEAFF
TGTGCCAGCAGCCCTGAGGGCCGGACACGTGGGACTGAAGCTTTCTTT
>.|.|TRBV20-1|TRBJ2-1
CSAIGGAGTQFF
TGCAGTGCGATAGGGGGGGCCGGGACCCAGTTCTTC
>.|medium-sized|TRBV5-6|TRBJ1-2
CASSGRSEEYGYTF
TGTGCCAGCAGCGGACGTAGCGAGGAGTATGGCTACACCTTC
>.|medium-sized|TRBV20-1|TRBJ1-1
CSPGGPPDGFF
TGCAGTCCCGGGGGACCCCCCGACGGTTTCTTT
>TRBD1|medium-sized|TRBV7-9|TRBJ1-2
CASSDYRGRGILNYGYTF
TGTGCCAGCAGCGATTACAGGGGACGTGGAATTTTGAACTATGGCTACACCTTC
>.|medium-sized|TRBV18|TRBJ1-2
CASSPGTTNYGYTF
TGTGCCAGCTCACCAGGCACCACTAACTATGGCTACACCTTC
>.|large|TRBV15|TRBJ1-4
CATSSAASGTNEKLFF
TGTGCCACCAGCAGTGCCGCAAGTGGAACTAATGAAAAACTGTTTTTT
>.|medium-sized|TRBV28|TRBJ1-1
CASSLPGNTEAFF
TGTGCCAGCAGTTTACCCGGGAACACTGAAGCTTTCTTT
>.|.|TRBV19|TRBJ1-5
CASSLRGVRGGNQPQHF
TGTGCCAGTAGTCTCCGGGGAGTCAGGGGTGGAAATCAGCCCCAGCATTTT
>.|many|TRBV7-9|TRBJ1-5
CASSHRGDSNQPQHF
TGTGCCAGCAGCCATAGGGGGGATAGCAATCAGCCCCAGCATTTT
>.|few|TRBV12-3/TRBV12-4|TRBJ2-2
CASSRGSPNTGELFF
TGTGCCAGCAGTAGGGGCAGCCCGAACACCGGGGAGCTGTTTTTT
>.|medium-sized|TRBV30|TRBJ1-2
CAWSVNRDYGYTF
TGTGCCTGGAGTGTAAACAGGGACTATGGCTACACCTTC
>TRBD1|medium-sized|TRBV10-3|TRBJ1-1
CAISVKTGDTEAFF
TGTGCCATCAGTGTTAAAACAGGGGACACTGAAGCTTTCTTT
>TRBD1|medium-sized|TRBV14|TRBJ1-1
CASSQNWYRGKDTEAFF
TGTGCCAGCAGCCAAAATTGGTACAGGGGGAAAGACACTGAAGCTTTCTTT
>.|many|TRBV6-5|TRBJ2-7
CASRRQGPGEQYF
TGTGCCAGCAGGCGGCAGGGACCGGGAGAGCAGTACTTC
>TRBD1|.|TRBV18|TRBJ1-5
CASSPSDRGGNQPQHF
TGTGCCAGCTCACCCTCGGACAGGGGTGGAAATCAGCCCCAGCATTTT
>.|medium-sized|TRBV6-1|TRBJ1-1
CASSRGGNTEAFF
TGTGCCAGCAGTAGAGGGGGGAACACTGAAGCTTTCTTT
>.|medium-sized|TRBV7-2|TRBJ1-2
CASSPRQSGYTF
TGTGCCAGCAGCCCCCGACAGAGCGGCTACACCTTC
>.|few|TRBV12-3/TRBV12-4|TRBJ1-1
CASGYQSRGRGNGTEAFF
TGTGCCAGCGGATATCAGTCTAGAGGGAGGGGGAACGGCACTGAAGCTTTCTTT
>.|.|TRBV23-1|TRBJ1-1
CASSPLDSSLETEAFF
TGCGCCAGCAGTCCACTCGACTCATCCCTCGAGACTGAAGCTTTCTTT
>.|medium-sized|TRBV6-2/TRBV6-3|TRBJ1-1
CASSYNPGGPAYTEAFF
TGTGCCAGCAGTTATAATCCCGGCGGTCCAGCGTACACTGAAGCTTTCTTT
>TRBD1|medium-sized|TRBV6-2/TRBV6-3|TRBJ2-2
CASSYLGQGTGELFF
TGTGCCAGCAGTTACCTTGGACAGGGGACCGGGGAGCTGTTTTTT
>.|.|TRBV10-3|TRBJ1-1
CAISEVGGSAFF
TGTGCCATCAGTGAGGTGGGGGGATCGGCTTTCTTT
>TRBD2|medium-sized|TRBV6-6|TRBJ2-1
CASSPSTSGGMEQFF
TGTGCCAGCAGTCCCTCCACTAGCGGGGGGATGGAGCAGTTCTTC
>TRBD1|medium-sized|TRBV18|TRBJ1-4
CASSRQGTNEKLFF
TGTGCCAGCTCAAGACAGGGGACTAATGAAAAACTGTTTTTT
>TRBD1|few|TRBV12-3/TRBV12-4|TRBJ1-2
CASSPGQIYGYTF
TGTGCCAGCAGCCCGGGACAGATCTATGGCTACACCTTC